One sample yielded the 18 T cell receptor beta chains listed below, sequenced in a study of T cells after posttransplantation cyclophosphamide. Method: immunoSEQ multiplex PCR; TCRdb's copy keeps in-frame clones and lacks some. Seen here are about 1,500 clones, 78% observed once, and the top ten hold 33%. Busulfan-fludarabine conditioning, marrow transplant, and cyclophosphamide on days +3 and +4 were administered. The sample in question was PBMCs, obtained 220 to 250 days after allogeneic stem cell transplant with posttransplant cyclophosphamide. These receptor sequences come from a female patient over 55 who received an allogeneic stem cell transplant from an unrelated donor, was CMV-positive, and had acute GVHD only. Some T cells may have originated in the graft donor.

The chain employs TRBV6-5 and TRBJ1-2, with D hard to call. The V and J ends lost 0 bases and 8 bases respectively, with 13 bases between them. In germline, CDR1 is MNHEY, CDR2 SVGAGI. This CDR3 contains 14 residues. The CDR3, as DNA: TGTGCCAGCAGTTACTCGAAGCCATCGAGAGGCTACACCTTC. Its translation: CASSYSKPSRGYTF.

This rearrangement joins TRBV7-9 to TRBJ2-2, with D possibly being TRBD1 (5 bases). CDR3 length: 17 residues. V lost 2 bases, J lost 0 bases, and 13 bases lay in between. CDR1 and CDR2 from the germline V gene are SEHNR and FQNEAQ (reference sequence). The CDR3 sequence is CASSLTQQATNTGELFF. As DNA, the CDR3 is TGTGCCAGCAGCTTAACTCAACAGGCAACGAACACCGGGGAGCTGTTTTTT.

The rearrangement links TRBV20-1 to TRBJ2-7; 8 bases map to TRBD2. The germline V gene has CDR1 DFQATT and CDR2 SNEGSKA (reference sequence). Trimming cost V 7 bases and J 2 bases; bases outside gene matches: 1. The CDR3 has 11 amino acids. The CDR3 region has the DNA TGCAGTGGGCGGGGGGCCTACGAGCAGTACTTC. It yields the protein CSGRGAYEQYF.

The chain is built from TRBV6-4 and TRBJ2-1; D possibly corresponds to TRBD1 (5 bases). CDR3 size: 19 residues. Germline V gene data show CDR1 as MRHNA and CDR2 as SNTAGT. V lost 0 bases to trimming and J lost 7 bases, with 25 bases between them. The CDR3, as DNA: TGTGCCAGCAGTGACTCGTTTAATAAGGCTAACCAAAAGGGGAATGAGCAGTTCTTC. It specifies CASSDSFNKANQKGNEQFF.

This chain links TRBV10-3 with TRBJ2-7, with 7 bases lining up with TRBD1. CDR1 is ENHRY, CDR2 SYGVKD, per germline. The CDR3 loop spans 20 amino acids. V shed 6 bases and J 1 base; nucleotides not matched to a gene: 24. The chain's CDR3 is CAIRDGPKGAVSVQSYEQYF. CDR3 in DNA: TGTGCCATCAGGGACGGCCCAAAGGGGGCCGTCTCGGTCCAGTCCTACGAGCAGTACTTC.

The J gene is TRBJ1-1, the V gene TRBV11-2; 10 bases line up with TRBD1. Germline CDR1 SGHAT, CDR2 FQNNGV. V dropped 6 bases and J dropped 3; count of bases not matched to a gene: 16. CDR3 length equals 18 residues. CDR3 region: CASSPRGQGSTDDTEAFF. The CDR3 DNA is TGTGCCAGCAGTCCCAGGGGACAGGGGTCCACTGATGACACTGAAGCTTTCTTT.

The chain joins TRBV7-8 to TRBJ2-7; 7 bases align to TRBD2. This CDR3 is built from 17 residues. J lost 3 bases, V lost 0 bases, and 11 bases had no gene match. Germline V gene lookup returns CDR1 SGHVS and CDR2 FQNEAQ. The CDR3 sequence: CASSLALAGTTYYEQYF. DNA for the CDR3: TGTGCCAGCAGCTTAGCGTTAGCCGGGACTACCTACTACGAGCAGTACTTC.

The DNA of the CDR3 is TGTGCCAGCAGCCAAGACTTAGCGGGGACCCAGTACTTC. Translated: CASSQDLAGTQYF. This chain links TRBV14 with TRBJ2-5; 7 nucleotides align to TRBD2. Germline assignment: CDR1 SGHDN and CDR2 FVKESK. This CDR3 has 13 residues. The J segment lost 7 bases and the V segment lost 0 bases, leaving 2 bases of the junction unmatched.

The rearrangement uses TRBV29-1 and TRBJ2-3; the D gene is possibly TRBD2 (5 bases). Trimming stripped 3 bases from V and 3 bases from J, with 7 bases between. The CDR3 contains 12 residues. Germline CDR1 SQVTM, CDR2 ANQGSEA. The CDR3 coding sequence is TGCAGCGTTGATACGGGGACAGATACGCAGTATTTT. Translation: CSVDTGTDTQYF.

V and J are TRBV28 and TRBJ1-1, with 9 positions matching TRBD1. This CDR3 contains 14 residues. The V gene's germline CDR1 is MDHEN and CDR2 SYDVKM. V trimming: 3 bases; J trimming: 10 bases; junction bases outside the gene matches: 9. The CDR3 here is CASSLSGTGRGAFF. CDR3 sequence (DNA): TGTGCCAGCAGTTTGTCCGGGACAGGGAGAGGAGCTTTCTTT.

This chain links TRBV7-9 with TRBJ2-5; D possibly corresponds to TRBD2 (6 bases). This CDR3 region has 13 residues. From germline, CDR1 is SEHNR and CDR2 FQNEAQ (reference sequence). V gave up 9 bases and J gave up 2 bases, with 13 bases separating them. CDR3 coding DNA: TGTGCCAGTACACGGACTACTCAAGAGACCCAGTACTTC. Protein product: CASTRTTQETQYF.

The V and J genes are TRBV29-1 and TRBJ1-2; no clear D. CDR3 length: 14 residues. Germline V CDR1 and CDR2: SQVTM, ANQGSEA. Trimming took off 3 bases at V and 3 bases at J, with 14 bases between the two ends. CDR3: CSVEPPGVDYGYTF. In DNA form, the CDR3 reads TGCAGCGTTGAGCCCCCGGGAGTTGACTATGGCTACACCTTC.

The chain has TRBV19 and TRBJ1-1, with 9 bases aligning to TRBD1. Looked up from germline, CDR1 is LNHDA and CDR2 is SQIVND (reference sequence). The trim removed 8 bases at V and 10 bases at J, leaving 11 bases unmatched. This CDR3 is built from 13 residues. In DNA form, the CDR3 reads TGTGCCAGTCGGGACAGGGATCAGGGGGGAGCTTTCTTT. It codes for CASRDRDQGGAFF.

The rearrangement links TRBV14 to TRBJ2-2; 9 nucleotides agree with TRBD2. Looked up from germline, CDR1 is SGHDN and CDR2 is FVKESK. V shed 0 bases and J 0 bases; nucleotides not matched to a gene: 5. This CDR3 region has 18 residues. The CDR3 DNA is TGTGCCAGCAGCCAAGATAGAGCGGGGGGACCGAACACCGGGGAGCTGTTTTTT. Protein: CASSQDRAGGPNTGELFF.

This chain uses TRBV14 with TRBJ2-7; D gene ambiguous. The germline V gene has CDR1 SGHDN and CDR2 FVKESK. Trimming cost V 0 bases and J 5 bases, with 8 bases left between them. The length of the CDR3 is 13 residues. CDR3 sequence reads: CASSQDLGHEQYF. The CDR3 region has the DNA TGTGCCAGCAGCCAAGATTTGGGCCACGAGCAGTACTTC.

This sequence joins TRBV10-3 and TRBJ2-2; no firm D call. V was trimmed by 8 bases and J by 0 bases, leaving 10 bases between them. The CDR3 has 14 residues. Germline assignment: CDR1 ENHRY and CDR2 SYGVKD. The chain's CDR3 is CAIGGATNTGELFF. The CDR3 bases are TGTGCCATCGGTGGAGCCACGAACACCGGGGAGCTGTTTTTT.

This clone was observed a single time. J is TRBJ1-2 and V is TRBV28, with D tentatively TRBD1 (6 bases). There are 11 residues in the CDR3. Germline V gene data show CDR1 as MDHEN and CDR2 as SYDVKM. Between the trimmed V and J ends, which lost 6 bases and 7 bases, there was a span of 9 bases. CDR3 sequence reads: CASSRGGGYTF. The CDR3 nucleotides are TGTGCCAGCAGCAGGGGTGGTGGCTACACCTTC.

Details on this clone: At one of its ends the junction is not consistent with the germline gene, which may arise from a read error. V and J are TRBV18 and TRBJ2-2; 9 bases line up with TRBD1. CDR1 KGHSH and CDR2 LQKENI come from the germline V gene. The CDR3 covers 18 residues. Here the CDR3 DNA reads TGTGCCAGCTCACCAACAGGGGGCCCCTCAGCAATTGCCGGGAAGCTGTTTTTT. Translating gives CASSPTGGPSAIAGKLFF.